A selection of T cell receptor beta chains follows, all from one sample in a study of T cell responses to AZD1222 COVID-19 vaccine. The protocol was immunoSEQ multiplex PCR, while the TCRdb copy is restricted to in-frame clones and leaves out a portion. The data contain just under 150,000 clones, roughly 89% of them seen just once; the ten biggest clones take up roughly 1.5%. The sequencing used peripheral blood, collected 28 days after the second AZD1222 dose. These receptors all come from an adult who received the AZD1222 COVID-19 vaccine. The conserved cysteine and the conserved F or W are not part of the CDR3 here.

j_gene	v_gene	CDR3aa
TRBJ2-3	TRBV2	ASRIAGGSTDTQY
TRBJ2-5	TRBV4-3	ASSQDWGLGPWGGETQY
TRBJ1-2	TRBV2	ASIGTDSYGYT
TRBJ1-2	TRBV28	ASSLSRVAYT
TRBJ2-1	TRBV13	ASSLVAGVDHEQF
TRBJ1-2	TRBV5-1	ASSFRDRGRGVYGYT
TRBJ2-7	TRBV6-5	ASSYTSGRHYEQY
TRBJ2-1	TRBV3-1/TRBV3-2	ASSQDGRGRAYEQF
TRBJ2-2	TRBV27	ASSRTNGELF
TRBJ2-1	TRBV5-1	ASSFHGRGEQF
TRBJ2-1	TRBV24-1	ATSDGQGLNEQF
TRBJ1-5	TRBV7-2	ASSLQGRQPQH
TRBJ1-6	TRBV7-9	ASSLNSPLH
TRBJ2-1	TRBV27	ASSLSPGQGFYNEQF
TRBJ1-1	TRBV4-2	ASSLTILREAF
TRBJ1-4	TRBV10-1	ASSEGQGRSLF
TRBJ2-1	TRBV7-2	ASRSSGGSTNEQF
TRBJ2-1	TRBV6-1	ASSERHLGVSRTDEQF
TRBJ1-6	TRBV21-1	ASSKEDRACRSDSPLH
TRBJ1-1	TRBV6-5	ASRSGQGNTEAF
TRBJ1-2	TRBV28	ASSFWTDGYT
TRBJ2-3	TRBV9	ASSPGVGGPHSTDTQY
TRBJ1-5	TRBV5-4	ASSLGKFSQPQH
TRBJ2-1	TRBV3-1/TRBV3-2	ASSQRTGSYNEQF
TRBJ2-7	TRBV11-2	ASSPPGQGYEQY
TRBJ2-4	TRBV28	ASSSRGQGNIQY
TRBJ1-1	TRBV6-5	ASSYGRNTEAF
TRBJ1-5	TRBV16	ASSQSSDTDQPQH
TRBJ2-7	TRBV3-1/TRBV3-2	ASSLGQGTYEQY
TRBJ2-1	TRBV21-1	ASSQTGDNEQF
TRBJ1-1	TRBV28	ASSLQGALNTEAF
TRBJ1-2	TRBV18	ASSPPQGAYGYT
TRBJ2-1	TRBV14	ASRSSGSPSYNEQF
TRBJ2-7	TRBV10-3	AIGILSRGYVYEQY
TRBJ2-3	TRBV12-3/TRBV12-4	ASSFSASGVGY
TRBJ1-3	TRBV9	ASIPMGPPGNTIY
TRBJ2-1	TRBV6-1	ASLTSPGWVGEQF
TRBJ2-2	TRBV1	TSSQPGGSTGELF
TRBJ2-3	TRBV19	ASRSLAGGRDTQY
TRBJ2-1	TRBV3-1/TRBV3-2	ASSGLTGGVSSYNEQF
TRBJ1-2	TRBV19	ASSLRGDIHYGYT
TRBJ2-1	TRBV5-1	ASSLYPGPPNNEQF
TRBJ1-2	TRBV4-1	ASSPEPTGNYGYT
TRBJ2-1	TRBV24-1	ATSDPPRESEQF
TRBJ1-3	TRBV6-6	ASRRPETGNTIY
TRBJ1-5	TRBV6-5	ASSLQGNQPQH
TRBJ2-2	TRBV7-3	ASSLIVNTGELF
TRBJ1-3	TRBV10-3	AINENSGNTIY
TRBJ1-4	TRBV7-2	ASSFGATNEKLF
TRBJ1-2	TRBV4-3	ASSRVFYGSDGYT
TRBJ1-4	TRBV28	ASSLGVSRANEKLF
TRBJ1-4	TRBV2	ASTGRTNEKLF
TRBJ2-3	TRBV10-2	ASSESMGAGGTDTQY